Listed below are T cell receptor beta chains from one sample, sequenced in a study of T cell responses to AZD1222 COVID-19 vaccine. Repertoires were generated with immunoSEQ multiplex PCR, while TCRdb's copy carries only in-frame clones and drops some. The sample contains 120,000 or so clones, over 75% of which appear only once. The sequencing used peripheral blood, collected on day 0 of AZD1222 vaccination. The origin of the receptors is an adult in good health. Each CDR3 is given with its conserved first and last residue. The D gene is left open where the match is weak. Rows give clone size only sometimes, using once, few, many, or a class for an expanded clone.

>TRBJ2-1|once|TRBV9|.
CASSLQGEGEQFF
TGTGCCAGCAGCTTACAGGGGGAGGGTGAGCAGTTCTTC
>TRBJ2-7|.|TRBV9|TRBD1
CASSRTGGDEQYF
TGTGCCAGCAGCCGGACAGGGGGCGACGAGCAGTACTTC
>TRBJ1-5|.|TRBV9|.
CASSPATGPQHF
TGTGCCAGCAGCCCCGCCACGGGGCCCCAGCATTTT
>TRBJ2-1|.|TRBV18|TRBD2
CASSPLASGDNEQFF
TGTGCCAGCTCACCATTAGCTAGCGGAGACAATGAGCAGTTCTTC
>TRBJ1-5|.|TRBV12-3/TRBV12-4|.
CASSRQDQPQHF
TGTGCCAGCAGTCGCCAGGATCAGCCCCAGCATTTT
>TRBJ2-7|.|TRBV19|.
CASTSHPPYEQYF
TGTGCCAGTACCAGCCACCCCCCCTACGAGCAGTACTTC
>TRBJ1-1|.|TRBV6-2/TRBV6-3|.
CASSYAGPEAFF
TGTGCCAGCAGTTACGCAGGACCTGAAGCTTTCTTT
>TRBJ2-2|.|TRBV7-9|.
CASSITGNTGELFF
TGTGCCAGCAGCATTACAGGGAACACCGGGGAGCTGTTTTTT
>TRBJ1-3|.|TRBV6-1|.
CASSEARHAVGTIYF
TGTGCCAGCAGTGAAGCTCGACACGCGGTCGGCACCATATATTTT
>TRBJ1-2|.|TRBV5-1|TRBD1
CASSLDDRGRYYGYTF
TGCGCCAGCAGCTTGGACGACAGGGGCCGCTACTATGGCTACACCTTC
>TRBJ2-5|.|TRBV5-5|.
CASSPGQTPAETQYF
TGTGCCAGCAGCCCAGGCCAAACCCCTGCCGAGACCCAGTACTTC
>TRBJ2-1|.|TRBV6-2/TRBV6-3|.
CASSQDSYNEQFF
TGTGCCAGCAGTCAAGACTCCTACAATGAGCAGTTCTTC
>TRBJ1-1|.|TRBV29-1|TRBD1
CSARQGLIPEAFF
TGCAGCGCACGACAGGGGCTGATCCCTGAAGCTTTCTTT
>TRBJ1-3|.|TRBV30|.
CAWSRSSGNTIYF
TGTGCCTGGAGTCGGTCCTCTGGAAACACCATATATTTT
>TRBJ2-7|.|TRBV7-9|.
CASNPGGAYEQYF
TGTGCCAGCAACCCCGGGGGAGCCTACGAGCAGTACTTC
>TRBJ1-2|.|TRBV6-6|.
CASSYLPSYGYTF
TGTGCCAGCAGTTACTTACCCTCCTATGGCTACACCTTC
>TRBJ1-4|.|TRBV4-2|.
CASSQERDGSEKLFF
TGTGCCAGCAGCCAAGAAAGGGATGGGAGTGAAAAACTGTTTTTT
>TRBJ1-6|.|TRBV7-6|.
CASSRSQPGPSPLHF
TGTGCCAGCAGCCGAAGTCAACCCGGGCCTTCACCCCTCCACTTT
>TRBJ1-1|.|TRBV7-9|.
CASSLLALAEAFF
TGTGCCAGCAGCTTATTGGCCCTCGCTGAAGCTTTCTTT
>TRBJ2-1|.|TRBV11-2|.
CASSLGDVGQFF
TGTGCCAGCAGCTTAGGTGATGTGGGGCAGTTCTTC
>TRBJ2-2|few|TRBV7-6|.
CASSYRGRGGIGRTGELFF
TGTGCCAGCAGCTACCGGGGCAGGGGAGGAATAGGGCGTACCGGGGAGCTGTTTTTT
>TRBJ2-5|.|TRBV2|TRBD2
CASSARTGTSSSGRGETQYF
TGTGCCAGCAGCGCCCGAACCGGGACGTCTTCTAGCGGGAGGGGGGAGACCCAGTACTTC
>TRBJ1-1|.|TRBV14|.
CASSQDWRGGTEAFF
TGTGCCAGCAGCCAAGATTGGAGGGGAGGAACTGAAGCTTTCTTT
>TRBJ1-3|.|TRBV24-1|.
CATSDSQGIGGNTIYF
TGTGCCACCAGTGATTCACAGGGTATCGGCGGAAACACCATATATTTT
>TRBJ2-7|.|TRBV5-1|.
CASSGPYEQYF
TGCGCCAGCAGCGGGCCCTACGAGCAGTACTTC
>TRBJ2-5|.|TRBV4-1|.
CASSQGLTGRQAGQYF
TGCGCCAGCAGCCAAGGGCTGACAGGCCGGCAAGCGGGCCAGTACTTC
>TRBJ2-3|.|TRBV5-6|.
CASSGGARGTDTQYF
TGTGCCAGCAGCGGGGGAGCTCGCGGCACAGATACGCAGTATTTT
>TRBJ1-6|once|TRBV18|.
CASSPNAGESPLHF
TGTGCCAGCTCACCAAACGCAGGGGAATCACCCCTCCACTTT
>TRBJ2-5|.|TRBV13|TRBD2
CASSLGAGLGTQYF
TGTGCCAGCAGCTTAGGAGCAGGACTAGGGACCCAGTACTTC
>TRBJ1-5|.|TRBV28|.
CASSLTIFQPQHF
TGTGCCAGCAGTTTAACCATTTTTCAGCCCCAGCATTTT
>TRBJ2-5|.|TRBV5-1|TRBD2
CASSLTGTSGQETQYF
TGCGCCAGCAGCCTGACCGGGACTAGCGGCCAAGAGACCCAGTACTTC
>TRBJ1-6|.|TRBV19|.
CASSQGRQGDNSPLHF
TGTGCGAGTAGCCAGGGAAGGCAAGGGGATAATTCACCCCTCCACTTT
>TRBJ1-6|.|TRBV3-1/TRBV3-2|.
CASSQGVGSPLHF
TGTGCCAGCAGCCAGGGGGTAGGTTCACCCCTCCACTTT
>TRBJ1-4|.|TRBV10-1|.
CASSESTGEWSEKLFF
TGCGCCAGCAGTGAGTCGACCGGGGAGTGGAGTGAAAAACTGTTTTTT
>TRBJ2-2|.|TRBV27|.
CASQFGENTGELFF
TGTGCCAGTCAGTTTGGCGAGAACACCGGGGAGCTGTTTTTT
>TRBJ2-3|.|TRBV24-1|TRBD2
CATERGVGTDTQYF
TGTGCCACCGAACGGGGGGTCGGCACAGATACGCAGTATTTT
>TRBJ1-5|.|TRBV3-1/TRBV3-2|.
CASSQEWGHQPQHF
TGTGCCAGCAGCCAAGAATGGGGCCATCAGCCCCAGCATTTT
>TRBJ2-3|.|TRBV2|TRBD1
CASRGTGGWGTQYF
TGTGCCAGCAGAGGGACAGGGGGTTGGGGTACGCAGTATTTT
>TRBJ1-6|.|TRBV25-1|.
CASSGALNSPLHF
TGTGCCAGCAGTGGTGCATTAAATTCACCCCTCCACTTT
>TRBJ1-4|.|TRBV3-1/TRBV3-2|.
CASSQDPAGQGEKLFF
TGTGCCAGCAGCCAAGATCCGGCAGGGCAGGGGGAAAAACTGTTTTTT
>TRBJ1-4|.|TRBV7-8|TRBD1
CASSLQGAREKLFF
TGTGCCAGCAGCTTACAGGGGGCTAGGGAAAAACTGTTTTTT
>TRBJ2-1|.|TRBV5-4|TRBD2
CASSPGLAVTSSYNEQFF
TGTGCCAGCAGCCCGGGACTAGCGGTGACTAGCTCCTACAATGAGCAGTTCTTC
>TRBJ1-2|.|TRBV12-3/TRBV12-4|.
CASTLGAPYGYTF
TGTGCCAGCACTTTAGGGGCCCCCTATGGCTACACCTTC
>TRBJ1-5|.|TRBV6-2/TRBV6-3|.
CASSHQYRVDQPQHF
TGTGCCAGCAGTCATCAATACAGGGTTGATCAGCCCCAGCATTTT
>TRBJ2-2|.|TRBV18|.
CASSPPSTGELFF
TGTGCCAGCTCACCACCGTCCACCGGGGAGCTGTTTTTT
>TRBJ2-1|once|TRBV7-9|TRBD2
CASSFLAGDGEQFF
TGTGCCAGCAGCTTTCTAGCGGGAGACGGTGAGCAGTTCTTC
>TRBJ2-1|.|TRBV11-2|TRBD2
CASRQLAGIHNEQFF
TGTGCCAGCAGGCAACTAGCGGGAATACACAATGAGCAGTTCTTC
>TRBJ2-7|.|TRBV11-1|TRBD1
CASSLSRQGYEQYF
TGTGCCAGCAGCTTATCCCGACAGGGCTACGAGCAGTACTTC